This is a list of T cell receptor beta chains from one sample in a study of T-cell memory formation after mild COVID-19. MiXCR, run by TCRdb on the 5' RACE reads, gives a single entry per CDR3 protein. The repertoire holds approximately 430,000 distinct CDR3 sequences, with 23% as singletons. The sequenced sample consisted of PBMCs or a T cell subset sorted from them (not recorded which). Receptor source: an adult woman who had mild COVID-19 (a few samples of this study predate the infection). Cell type and time point are not known. Both conserved end residues are part of each CDR3. The D gene is left open where the match is weak. Part of the rows lack a size; the others show once, few, many or a class for expanded clones.

-,TRBV7-3,TRBJ2-3,-,CASSSNPPSGTQYF,TGTGCCAGCAGCTCGAACCCGCCCAGTGGTACGCAGTATTTT
TRBD2,TRBV6-6,TRBJ2-1,-,CASRPGLAGTRTGQNEQFF,TGTGCCAGCAGACCGGGACTAGCGGGGACTAGGACTGGTCAAAATGAGCAGTTCTTC
-,TRBV6-1,TRBJ1-5,-,CASRAVSNQPQHF,TGTGCCAGCAGAGCAGTGAGCAATCAGCCCCAGCATTTT
TRBD2,TRBV4-1,TRBJ2-1,-,CASSQAHRAGGLYNEQFF,TGCGCCAGCAGCCAGGCTCACCGAGCGGGGGGGCTTTACAATGAGCAGTTCTTC
-,TRBV3-1,TRBJ2-5,few,CASSQAGTTIQETQYF,TGTGCCAGCAGCCAAGCCGGGACCACAATCCAAGAGACCCAGTACTTC
-,TRBV30,TRBJ2-2,-,CAWTRGAARNTGELFF,TGTGCCTGGACGAGGGGGGCCGCACGGAACACCGGGGAGCTGTTTTTT
-,TRBV12-3/TRBV12-4,TRBJ2-5,many,CASSFSGSRETQYF,TGTGCCAGCAGTTTCTCGGGATCACGGGAGACCCAGTACTTC
TRBD1,TRBV18,TRBJ2-7,-,CASSKGTGQGEQYF,TGTGCCAGCTCAAAGGGGACAGGCCAGGGAGAGCAGTACTTC
-,TRBV12-3/TRBV12-4,TRBJ2-2,many,CASSPPRTRDTGELFF,TGTGCCAGCAGCCCCCCTCGGACGAGGGACACCGGGGAGCTGTTTTTT
TRBD2,TRBV3-1,TRBJ2-1,few,CASSLRGVVIF,TGTGCCAGCAGCCTGCGGGGGGTAGTTATCTTC
-,TRBV3-1,TRBJ2-2,-,CASSHLHSNTGELFF,TGTGCCAGCAGCCACCTACACTCGAACACCGGGGAGCTGTTTTTT
-,TRBV9,TRBJ1-5,-,CASSVEQEGQPQHF,TGTGCCAGCAGCGTAGAACAGGAGGGGCAGCCCCAGCATTTT
-,TRBV7-9,TRBJ2-3,many,CASSPQGDTQYF,TGTGCCAGCAGCCCTCAAGGGGATACGCAGTATTTT
-,TRBV24-1,TRBJ2-2,-,CATSRGGVGTGELFF,TGTGCCACCAGCCGAGGGGGGGTAGGCACCGGGGAGCTGTTTTTT
TRBD1,TRBV7-2,TRBJ2-3,-,CASSLTWTGAASTDTQYF,TGTGCCAGCAGCTTAACTTGGACAGGGGCCGCTAGCACAGATACGCAGTATTTT
-,TRBV4-2,TRBJ1-2,few,CASSQDRARAPWGYTF,TGTGCCAGCAGCCAAGATCGGGCCAGAGCCCCCTGGGGCTACACCTTC
-,TRBV4-1,TRBJ2-1,-,CASSQWGGRGTYNEQFF,TGCGCCAGCAGCCAGTGGGGAGGCAGGGGGACCTACAATGAGCAGTTCTTC
-,TRBV29-1,TRBJ1-1,few,CSVFGGNTEAFF,TGCAGCGTATTTGGAGGAAATACTGAAGCTTTCTTT
-,TRBV29-1,TRBJ1-2,-,CSVAIQGGRNYGYTF,TGCAGCGTTGCAATACAGGGAGGTAGGAACTATGGCTACACCTTC
-,TRBV5-1,TRBJ1-4,-,CASSRALNEKLFF,TGCGCCAGCTCTCGAGCTTTAAATGAAAAACTGTTTTTT
TRBD1,TRBV29-1,TRBJ1-1,few,CSVLGQGHTEAFF,TGCAGCGTACTCGGACAGGGCCACACTGAAGCTTTCTTT
-,TRBV7-9,TRBJ2-5,few,CASSLVSGGETQYF,TGTGCCAGCAGCTTAGTATCAGGAGGAGAGACCCAGTACTTC
TRBD1,TRBV12-3/TRBV12-4,TRBJ1-4,-,CASSSGQGQFTNEKLFF,TGTGCCAGCAGTTCCGGACAGGGGCAATTCACTAATGAAAAACTGTTTTTT
TRBD2,TRBV20-1,TRBJ2-1,few,CSARVPGLAYNEQFF,TGCAGTGCTAGAGTACCGGGACTAGCTTACAATGAGCAGTTCTTC
TRBD1,TRBV19,TRBJ1-3,-,CASTTGGSGNTIYF,TGTGCCAGTACCACAGGGGGCTCTGGAAACACCATATATTTT
TRBD1,TRBV14,TRBJ1-4,few,CASSRTGVREKLFF,TGTGCCAGCAGTCGGACAGGGGTTCGTGAAAAACTGTTTTTT
TRBD1,TRBV6-1,TRBJ1-1,few,CASTRGWDSQAFF,TGTGCCAGCACAAGGGGTTGGGACAGCCAAGCTTTCTTT
-,TRBV20-1,TRBJ1-2,-,CSARRQEDGYTF,TGCAGTGCCCGCCGACAGGAGGATGGCTACACCTTC
-,TRBV29-1,TRBJ2-1,-,CSVGGGVVYNEQFF,TGCAGCGTTGGTGGAGGGGTGGTGTACAATGAGCAGTTCTTC
-,TRBV12-3/TRBV12-4,TRBJ1-5,few,CASSLVRGYSNQPQHF,TGTGCCAGCAGTTTAGTTCGGGGTTATAGCAATCAGCCCCAGCATTTT
-,TRBV20-1,TRBJ2-7,-,CSARDLGHFSYEQYF,TGCAGTGCTAGAGATTTGGGCCACTTCTCCTACGAGCAGTACTTC
TRBD1,TRBV6-2/TRBV6-3,TRBJ1-1,many,CASSPAARQGVPFF,TGTGCCAGCAGCCCCGCGGCCAGGCAGGGGGTACCTTTCTTT
-,TRBV5-5,TRBJ1-2,once,CASSLAGDANYGYTF,TGTGCCAGCAGCTTGGCGGGAGACGCTAACTATGGCTACACCTTC
TRBD2,TRBV3-1,TRBJ2-3,-,CASSPFLAGGGDTQYF,TGTGCCAGCAGCCCCTTCCTAGCGGGGGGTGGGGATACGCAGTATTTT
-,TRBV12-3/TRBV12-4,TRBJ2-7,few,CASNIREISYEQYF,TGTGCCAGCAATATAAGGGAGATCTCCTACGAGCAGTACTTC
TRBD2,TRBV6-5,TRBJ2-7,-,CASSQRGGGYEQYF,TGTGCCAGCAGCCAGCGGGGGGGCGGGTACGAGCAGTACTTC
TRBD2,TRBV5-1,TRBJ2-3,-,CASSVSGVRTDTQYF,TGCGCCAGCAGCGTTAGCGGGGTACGCACAGATACGCAGTATTTT
-,TRBV19,TRBJ1-5,many,CASSSLEGDNQPQHF,TGTGCCAGTAGTAGCCTGGAAGGGGACAATCAGCCCCAGCATTTT
TRBD2,TRBV7-8,TRBJ2-2,few,CASSPTPVREGSGELFF,TGTGCCAGCAGCCCCACCCCGGTGCGGGAGGGTTCCGGGGAGCTGTTTTTT
TRBD1,TRBV7-8,TRBJ1-2,few,CASSSTRGQGVNGYTF,TGTGCCAGCAGCTCGACCCGGGGACAGGGGGTAAACGGCTACACCTTC
TRBD2,TRBV18,TRBJ2-5,few,CASSPLRPGLAADRQETQYF,TGTGCCAGCTCACCCCTAAGACCGGGACTAGCGGCTGATAGGCAAGAGACCCAGTACTTC
-,TRBV21-1,TRBJ2-7,-,CASSPWGGQGVFEYF,TGTGCCAGCAGCCCTTGGGGAGGGCAGGGAGTATTTGAGTACTTC
-,TRBV20-1,TRBJ2-2,few,CSARGSRGTFSGELFF,TGCAGTGCTAGAGGTAGTAGAGGAACCTTCTCCGGGGAGCTGTTTTTT
TRBD1,TRBV12-3/TRBV12-4,TRBJ1-6,few,CASSGQGALDPHF,TGTGCCAGCAGCGGACAGGGGGCCCTTGATCCCCACTTT
TRBD1,TRBV5-1,TRBJ1-1,-,CASSLSGGRIPEAFF,TGCGCCAGCAGCTTGTCAGGGGGCCGCATCCCTGAAGCTTTCTTT
TRBD1,TRBV29-1,TRBJ2-7,many,CSVEVGTGSYEQYF,TGCAGCGTTGAAGTCGGGACAGGGTCCTACGAGCAGTACTTC
-,TRBV30,TRBJ2-7,-,CACSRGNEQYF,TGTGCCTGCAGTAGGGGGAACGAGCAGTACTTC
TRBD1,TRBV29-1,TRBJ1-4,few,CSVLTGLNNEKLFF,TGCAGCGTCCTGACAGGGTTGAATAATGAAAAACTGTTTTTT
-,TRBV7-9,TRBJ2-7,few,CASSLVGSDYEQYF,TGTGCCAGCAGCTTGGTGGGTAGTGACTACGAGCAGTACTTC
TRBD1,TRBV12-3/TRBV12-4,TRBJ1-1,few,CASTQRTGPNTEAFF,TGTGCCAGCACCCAAAGGACAGGTCCTAACACTGAAGCTTTCTTT
-,TRBV4-3,TRBJ2-1,few,CASSQADAGYNEQFF,TGCGCCAGCAGCCAAGCGGATGCGGGGTACAATGAGCAGTTCTTC
-,TRBV18,TRBJ1-3,many,CASSPTGDTSSGNTIYF,TGTGCCAGCTCACCAACCGGGGACACCAGCTCTGGAAACACCATATATTTT
TRBD1,TRBV12-3/TRBV12-4,TRBJ1-1,-,CASSFPRTGRENTEAFF,TGTGCCAGCAGTTTTCCAAGGACAGGGAGAGAAAACACTGAAGCTTTCTTT
TRBD1,TRBV12-3/TRBV12-4,TRBJ2-5,-,CASSRWDRETQYF,TGTGCCAGCTCGAGGTGGGACAGAGAGACCCAGTACTTC
TRBD2,TRBV19,TRBJ2-3,-,CASSGLAGITDTQYF,TGTGCCAGTTCGGGACTAGCGGGGATCACAGATACGCAGTATTTT
-,TRBV4-3,TRBJ1-6,few,CASSQDWRNNSPLHF,TGCGCCAGCAGCCAAGATTGGAGGAATAATTCACCCCTCCACTTT
TRBD1,TRBV20-1,TRBJ2-1,-,CSARAGTVSLGNEQFF,TGCAGTGCTAGAGCAGGGACAGTCTCCTTGGGCAATGAGCAGTTCTTC
TRBD2,TRBV2,TRBJ2-3,-,CASSNSGGRTDTQYF,TGTGCCAGCAGTAATAGCGGGGGGCGCACAGATACGCAGTATTTT
-,TRBV7-9,TRBJ2-7,few,CASSRPLSYEQYF,TGTGCCAGCAGCCGACCCCTCTCCTACGAGCAGTACTTC
-,TRBV18,TRBJ1-6,-,CASSPRTQNSPLHF,TGTGCCAGCTCACCACGGACACAAAATTCACCCCTCCACTTT